The 26 T cell receptor beta chains presented below share a single source sample, sequenced in a study of blood T cells in healthy people across ages. Next came a second PCR, run for about 7 to 12 cycles, which used a sample-barcoded 5' primer along with a J-beta primer mix. TCRdb re-analysed the 5' RACE reads in MiXCR, keeping a single row per CDR3 protein. The profile shows fewer than 800,000 distinct CDR3 sequences, 32% of them singletons. The material sequenced was blood. These receptors came from an elderly woman in good health.

This clonotype has at least ten counts. This sequence joins TRBV14 and TRBJ2-5; 7 positions agree with TRBD1. J gave up 4 bases and V 4 bases, and 6 bases lay outside the gene matches. Germline assignment: CDR1 SGHDN and CDR2 FVKESK. The CDR3 sequence is 14 residues long. The CDR3 nucleotides read TGTGCCAGCAGCCTCAGACAGGGAGTAGAGACCCAGTACTTC. Amino acids: CASSLRQGVETQYF.

This clonotype has at least ten counts. The chain combines TRBV6-5 with TRBJ2-3; D may be TRBD1 or TRBD2 (5 bases each). CDR3 size: 12 residues. V lost 6 bases, J lost 7 bases, and 11 bases lay in between. The germline CDR1 and CDR2 sequences are MNHEY and SVGAGI. DNA of the CDR3: TGTGCCAGCAGGGGACCAGGGAATACGCAGTATTTT. Translated: CASRGPGNTQYF.

This clonotype was seen a few times. This sequence may be a read error, since a much larger clone differs from it by one base. The rearrangement links TRBV20-1 to TRBJ2-7; a possible D gene is TRBD2 (6 bases). The CDR3 has 12 amino acids. The ends were cut back, 4 bases at V and 6 bases at J, with 13 bases in the middle. Germline-derived CDR1 and CDR2 are DFQATT and SNEGSKA (reference sequence). CDR3 in DNA: TGCAGTGCTAAGAAACGGGGGAGCGAGCAGTACTTC. Its translation: CSAKKRGSEQYF.

The sample holds many counts of this clonotype. The chain links TRBV29-1 to TRBJ1-5, with 7 bases fitting TRBD1. The germline V gene encodes CDR1 SQVTM and CDR2 ANQGSEA. The J segment lost 7 bases and the V segment lost 4 bases, leaving 7 bases of the junction unmatched. There are 13 residues in the CDR3. CDR3 region: CSVGQGDTQPQHF. The CDR3 DNA sequence: TGCAGCGTTGGACAGGGAGATACGCAGCCCCAGCATTTT.

This clonotype was found many times. This chain connects TRBV7-3 to TRBJ2-6, with 8 bases aligning to TRBD1. From germline, CDR1 is SGHTA and CDR2 FQGTGA. The J segment lost 3 bases and the V segment lost 1 base, leaving 8 bases of the junction unmatched. This CDR3 comprises 18 residues. CDR3 sequence (DNA): TGTGCCAGCAGCTTAATATCAGGGGGCGTAAGTGGGGCCAACGTCCTGACTTTC. This codes for CASSLISGGVSGANVLTF. The full variable domain, its missing parts supplied by reference TRBV7-3 and TRBJ2-6, is GAGVSQTPSNKVTEKGKYVELRCDPISGHTALYWYRQSLGQGPEFLIYFQGTGAADDSGLPNDRFFAVRPEGSVSTLKIQRTERGDSAVYLCASSLISGGVSGANVLTFGAGSRLTVL.

This clonotype was detected many times. The V call is TRBV4-1, the J call TRBJ2-7, with a weak D call TRBD1 (5 bases). The CDR3 is made up of 15 amino acids. V was shortened by 1 base and J by 2 bases, with 12 bases between the two germline ends. Germline V gene sequence: CDR1 MGHRA, CDR2 YSYEKL. CDR3 bases: TGCGCCAGCAGCCAAGTATACAGGTCCCCCTACGAGCAGTACTTC. Residues: CASSQVYRSPYEQYF.

CDR3 coding DNA: TGTGCCAGCAGCTTTAGCGAAAGCAATGAGCAGTTCTTC. Its translation: CASSFSESNEQFF. The rearrangement joins TRBV7-2 to TRBJ2-1; TRBD2 might be the D (5 bases). Germline values: CDR1 SGHTA, CDR2 FQGNSA. Trimming took off 3 bases at V and 6 bases at J, with 9 bases between the two ends. CDR3 size: 13 residues.

The V gene is TRBV6-5, the J gene TRBJ2-3, with 11 bases identical to TRBD2. CDR1 and CDR2 from the germline V gene are MNHEY and SVGAGI. The CDR3 has 17 amino acids. V was clipped by 0 bases and J by 4 bases; unmatched bases: 6. CDR3 sequence reads: CASSYSTSGSSADTQYF. The CDR3 DNA reads as TGTGCCAGCAGTTACTCAACTAGCGGGAGTAGTGCAGATACGCAGTATTTT.

This clonotype was seen many times. This chain uses TRBV16 with TRBJ1-1; D not certain. Per the germline V gene, CDR1 is KGHSY and CDR2 is FQNENV. CDR3 length: 11 amino acids. V was cut by 0 bases and J by 6 bases, with 2 bases left in between. CDR3 coding DNA: TGTGCCAGCAGCCAATCTTCTGAAGCTTTCTTT. Protein product: CASSQSSEAFF.

The chain uses TRBV5-1 and TRBJ2-1; possibly TRBD1 for D (5 bases). Deletions cut 5 bases from V and 5 bases from J, with 14 bases between. The CDR3 has 14 residues. Germline-derived CDR1 and CDR2 are SGHRS and YFSETQ. CDR3: CASSTYVGHNEQFF. The CDR3 nucleotides read TGCGCCAGCAGTACCTACGTGGGGCACAATGAGCAGTTCTTC.

This clonotype was picked up a small number of times. A much larger clone lies one base from this, so it may be a read error. The chain uses TRBV12-3 or TRBV12-4 and TRBJ2-1, with a possible D match to TRBD2 (8 bases). The J call is doubtful: the DNA matches TRBJ2-7 better. The CDR3 loop spans 14 amino acids. CDR3 coding DNA: TGTGCCAGCAGTCCGGGACTAGGGGGCAATGAGCAGTACTTC. Encoded protein: CASSPGLGGNEQYF.

This clonotype has more than one count but fewer than ten. The chain couples TRBV28 to TRBJ1-2; the D is unclear. Germline V CDR1 and CDR2: MDHEN, SYDVKM. Trimming pared 3 bases from V and 0 bases from J, leaving 8 bases between. The CDR3 has 14 amino acids. For the CDR3, the DNA is TGTGCCAGCAGTTTCCCGGTAGCTAACTATGGCTACACCTTC. Protein: CASSFPVANYGYTF.

This clonotype has a single count. At one boundary the junction diverges from the germline segment, which might be a read error. This chain links TRBV5-1 with TRBJ2-6; the D call may be TRBD1 or TRBD2 (5 bases each). This CDR3 spans 14 amino acids. The V gene's germline CDR1 is SGHRS and CDR2 YFSETQ. This chain's CDR3 is CASSCYSGANVPTF. DNA for the CDR3: TGCGCCAGCAGCTGCTACTCCGGGGCCAACGTCCCGACTTTC.

At least ten counts were recorded for this clonotype. The rearrangement joins TRBV20-1 to TRBJ2-7, with D perhaps TRBD1 (6 bases). Trimming took 7 bases from V and 6 from J, leaving 19 bases between them. CDR1 DFQATT and CDR2 SNEGSKA come from the germline V gene (reference sequence). The CDR3 loop spans 13 amino acids. CDR3 residues: CSVPGGYRVEQYF. Written as DNA, the CDR3 is TGCAGTGTTCCCGGCGGGTACAGGGTCGAGCAGTACTTC.

With respect to this clonotype: A read error may explain this, as a much larger clone is one base away. The genes are TRBV12-3 or TRBV12-4 and TRBJ2-1, with D unresolved. The DNA end favors TRBJ2-7, so the J call may be wrong. This CDR3 contains 13 residues. As DNA, the CDR3 is TGTGCCAGCAGTCCGCCCCCCTACAATGAGCAGTACTTC. Translating it yields CASSPPPYNEQYF.

V and J are TRBV20-1 and TRBJ1-2, with TRBD1 matching over 7 bases. Germline V gene lookup returns CDR1 DFQATT and CDR2 SNEGSKA (reference sequence). Trimming removed 2 bases from V and 5 bases from J; junction bases left unmatched: 5. The CDR3 loop spans 13 amino acids. The CDR3 here is CSARPGGQYGYTF. The CDR3 DNA follows: TGCAGTGCTAGACCAGGGGGTCAGTATGGCTACACCTTC.

This clonotype came up many times. CDR3 DNA sequence: TGTGCCAGCAGTTCCAGGGGACAGGGATCCTACAATGAGCAGTTCTTC. This translates into CASSSRGQGSYNEQFF. This chain joins TRBV12-3 or TRBV12-4 and TRBJ2-1, with 9 bases lining up with TRBD1. Trimming took 4 bases from V and 1 from J; bases not matched to a gene: 5. This CDR3 spans 16 amino acids.

Concerning this clonotype itself: Given a much more abundant clone one base away, this may be a read error. The CDR3 DNA reads TGTGCCAGCAGCCGTGGACAGGGGCGATGCTACGAGCAGTACTTC. It codes for CASSRGQGRCYEQYF. The chain employs TRBV7-6 and TRBJ2-7, with TRBD1 identical over 9 bases. Germline V gives CDR1 SGHVS, CDR2 FNYEAQ. V was clipped by 5 bases and J by 3 bases; unmatched bases: 8. CDR3 length: 15 residues.

Concerning this clonotype itself: This may arise from a read error, as a much more abundant clone is one base away. The chain couples TRBV7-2 to TRBJ2-7, with 7 positions matching TRBD1. In germline, CDR1 is SGHTA, CDR2 FQGNSA. CDR3 length: 13 residues. V shed 5 bases, J shed 10 bases, and the junction held 11 bases outside the gene matches. The CDR3 loop is CASSRDRVNPQYF. CDR3 DNA: TGTGCCAGCAGCCGCGACAGGGTAAACCCCCAGTACTTC.

For this clonotype: One base away lies a much larger clone, so this may be a sequencing read error. The chain has TRBV7-2 and TRBJ2-5; 9 positions agree with TRBD2. Matching the DNA end better, TRBJ2-7 makes the J call doubtful. CDR3 length: 15 residues. The V gene's germline CDR1 is SGHTA and CDR2 FQGNSA. The CDR3 bases are TGTGCCAGCAGCTTAGGTGGCGGGGGGGTCTGCGAGCAGTACTTC. Its protein product is CASSLGGGGVCEQYF.

Notes on this clonotype: This may stem from a read error, because a much larger clone lies one nucleotide away. The gene calls are TRBV2 and TRBJ2-7; D is uncertain. Germline V gene data show CDR1 as SNHLY and CDR2 as FYNNEI. This CDR3 is 14 amino acids long. For the CDR3, the DNA is TGTGCCAGCAGTGGTGACATCCACCCCTACGGGCAGTACTTC. Translating it yields CASSGDIHPYGQYF.

About this clonotype: This clone may be a read error of a much larger clone one base away. The chain joins TRBV5-1 to TRBJ1-2; 8 nucleotides match TRBD1. V was clipped by 4 bases and J by 8 bases; unmatched bases: 10. Germline CDR1 SGHRS, CDR2 YFSETQ. The CDR3 length is 14 residues. The CDR3 nucleotides read TGCGCCAGCAGCATGGGACAGGCGGTCGAGGGCTACACCTTC. This translates into CASSMGQAVEGYTF.

This clonotype has a count of ten or more. The rearrangement uses TRBV20-1 and TRBJ2-3; 10 positions agree with TRBD1. V shed 2 bases, J shed 3 bases, and the junction held 5 bases outside the gene matches. This CDR3 is 15 amino acids long. The V gene's germline CDR1 is DFQATT and CDR2 SNEGSKA (reference sequence). The CDR3 region is CSARNRDRGTDTQYF. In DNA form, the CDR3 reads TGCAGTGCTAGAAACCGGGACAGGGGAACAGATACGCAGTATTTT.

A word on this clonotype: With a much larger clone just one base away, this may be a read error. This CDR3 reads CASSQGGRATFGGRFF. The CDR3 DNA follows: TGTGCCAGCAGCCAAGGTGGCAGGGCCACGTTTGGAGGTCGGTTCTTC. The rearrangement links TRBV4-2 to TRBJ2-1; D is tentatively TRBD1 or TRBD2 (5 bases each). The CDR3 length is 16 residues. The V gene lost 1 base and the J gene lost 15 bases, with 25 bases spanning the gap. The V gene's germline CDR1 is LGHNA and CDR2 YNFKEQ.

At least ten counts were recorded for this clonotype. The chain recombines TRBV12-3 or TRBV12-4 with TRBJ2-7; 8 bases match TRBD1. The length of the CDR3 is 12 residues. After removal of 8 bases from V and 6 bases from J, the junction contained 6 bases not matched to a gene. This CDR3 reads CASSPDRGEQYF. DNA for the CDR3: TGTGCCAGCTCACCAGACAGGGGCGAGCAGTACTTC.

Of note for this clonotype: A much bigger clone sits one base away, suggesting this may be a read error. The chain carries TRBV6-2 or TRBV6-3 and TRBJ1-2; D gene uncertain. CDR3 length equals 13 residues. Per the germline V gene, CDR1 is MNHEY and CDR2 is SVGEGT. As DNA, the CDR3 is TGTGCCAGCAGTTATCTCCGGGAAAGCAGCTACATCTTC. This translates into CASSYLRESSYIF.